The clone carrying this T cell receptor (beta chain) was detected many times. Its specificity is not known. Building the TCR beta libraries relied on iRepertoire HTBI primers, and CDR3 regions underwent Arm-PCR. TCRdb itself ran the multiplex PCR reads through MiXCR, one entry per CDR3 protein. The sample holds fewer than 650,000 distinct CDR3 sequences, around 15% seen once. Time point here: newly diagnosed GD, antithyroid drugs for less than 3 months. There was RNA extracted from PBMCs, and the TCR library was made from it. These data originate in a study of regulatory T cells in long-lasting Graves disease. Findings and caveats of the study: Persistent disease favored TRBV28, TRBJ1-2 and TRBJ2-5.

Germline CDR1 and CDR2: MNHEY and SVGEGT. The CDR3 consists of 14 residues. Trimming cost V 5 bases and J 10 bases, with 20 bases left between them. The same sample was also studied in work on T cells in Graves' hyperthyroidism and ophthalmopathy. This second report adds: Each diagnosis drew on symptoms, thyroxine, TRAb, thyroid ultrasound and orbital computed tomography findings. A 13 V-J model separated ophthalmopathy from stable hyperthyroidism.

The sequence derives from a man in his late teens or twenties with Graves disease. The rearrangement links TRBV6-2 or TRBV6-3 to TRBJ1-1; D may be TRBD1 (5 bases). The sample in question was peripheral blood mononuclear cells (PBMCs), obtained at new diagnosis, from a patient treated with antithyroid drugs. The CDR3 reads CASSDLGTVQAAFF. The CDR3 DNA sequence: TGTGCCAGCAGTGATTTAGGGACTGTGCAGGCAGCTTTCTTT.